This paragraph reports one TCR beta chain. The data belong to a study of blood T cell repertoires in COVID-19. Background on the study: Samples of COVID-19 (acute and convalescent) were obtained from the United States, Italy and Spain. PBMCs, B-cell-depleted T cells, or T cells were the source of the cDNA or gDNA that made up the material.

CDR1 and CDR2 (germline): MNHNS, SASEGT. With V trimmed by 5 bases and J by 6 bases, 14 bases remained unmatched. There are 16 residues in the CDR3. Original processing methods: The assay estimated nucleated cells by amplifying reference gene primers. Here immunoSEQ multiplex PCR was the method, and the copy in TCRdb shows in-frame clones only, minus some. V and J calls and clone size come straight from that table; D and trimming were deduced from the DNA. The sample contains 100,000 to 150,000 clones, about 83% of which appear only once. This receptor was obtained from a human donor in a cohort sampled during active COVID-19. The chain has TRBV6-1 and TRBJ2-5; 8 bases are a match to TRBD1. Sequencing was performed on peripheral blood. This CDR3 is CASSKDDRGLMKTQYF. For the CDR3, the DNA is TGTGCCAGCAGTAAAGACGACAGGGGCTTGATGAAGACCCAGTACTTC.